A selection of T cell receptor beta chains follows, all from one sample in a study of T cell repertoires in cytomegalovirus infection. TCRdb used MiXCR to reprocess the reads, holding one entry per CDR3 protein. This sample has approximately 120,000 distinct CDR3 sequences, with 32% found just once. Their recognized antigens are unknown. Here the sequenced sample was CD8+ T cells from cultured PBMCs, taken from culture after CMV antigen stimulation. Receptor source: a human donor in good health (CMV status not recorded). Some clones in this sample may be carry-over from other donors' samples. CDR3s include the opening cysteine and the closing phenylalanine or tryptophan. D genes are given only for firm matches. Some rows mark clone size as missing; the rest say once, few, many or name a class of expanded clone.

v_gene	d_gene	j_gene	abundance	CDR3aa	CDR3nt
TRBV7-9	TRBD1	TRBJ1-1	few	CASSFRNRGLMNTEAFF	TGTGCCAGCAGCTTCAGAAACAGGGGGCTGATGAACACTGAAGCTTTCTTT
TRBV6-2/TRBV6-3	-	TRBJ1-1	-	CASSYWDKNTEAFF	TGTGCCAGCAGTTACTGGGACAAGAACACTGAAGCTTTCTTT
TRBV19	-	TRBJ2-3	few	CASNGGLTDTQYF	TGTGCCAGTAACGGGGGACTTACAGATACGCAGTATTTT
TRBV7-2	-	TRBJ1-1	few	CASSLRDPRVNTEAFF	TGTGCCAGCAGCTTACGAGACCCTAGAGTGAACACTGAAGCTTTCTTT
TRBV4-2	-	TRBJ2-3	-	CASSQADRGSTDTQYF	TGTGCCAGCAGCCAAGCCGACCGGGGAAGCACAGATACGCAGTATTTT
TRBV28	TRBD1	TRBJ1-5	few	CASSLWGQGAVNQPQHF	TGTGCCAGCAGTTTATGGGGACAGGGGGCGGTAAATCAGCCCCAGCATTTT
TRBV12-3/TRBV12-4	TRBD1	TRBJ1-4	few	CASTAGQGNEKLFF	TGTGCCAGCACCGCGGGACAGGGGAATGAAAAACTGTTTTTT
TRBV6-5	TRBD1	TRBJ2-2	-	CASSYSRQGGTGELFF	TGTGCCAGCAGTTACTCGCGACAGGGCGGAACCGGGGAGCTGTTTTTT
TRBV7-2	-	TRBJ2-1	-	CASSLLSRYNEQFF	TGTGCCAGCAGCTTACTATCCAGATACAATGAGCAGTTCTTC
TRBV7-9	-	TRBJ2-1	few	CASSFDPGGDEQFF	TGTGCCAGCAGCTTCGACCCAGGGGGGGATGAGCAGTTCTTC
TRBV12-3/TRBV12-4	-	TRBJ2-2	few	CASSFLSNTGELFF	TGTGCCAGCAGTTTCCTTTCGAACACCGGGGAGCTGTTTTTT
TRBV13	-	TRBJ1-1	-	CASSLARYTEAFF	TGTGCCAGCAGCTTAGCTCGTTACACTGAAGCTTTCTTT
TRBV11-2	TRBD1	TRBJ1-3	-	CASSLDGQAWRNTIYF	TGTGCCAGCAGCTTAGACGGACAGGCCTGGAGAAACACCATATATTTT
TRBV12-3/TRBV12-4	-	TRBJ1-2	-	CASSSPGAGLTDGYTF	TGTGCCAGCAGTTCACCCGGGGCCGGACTAACGGATGGCTACACCTTC
TRBV18	-	TRBJ2-7	few	CASSPDRSRSYEQYF	TGTGCCAGCTCCCCAGACAGGAGCCGCTCCTACGAGCAGTACTTC
TRBV6-6	-	TRBJ2-7	many	CASSYSDSYEQYF	TGTGCCAGCAGTTATTCTGACAGTTACGAGCAGTACTTC
TRBV14	TRBD2	TRBJ2-5	-	CASSQDNRRLAVRWETQYF	TGTGCCAGCAGCCAAGATAACCGGAGACTAGCGGTCAGGTGGGAGACCCAGTACTTC
TRBV12-3/TRBV12-4	TRBD1	TRBJ2-1	few	CASSEDRGPSDEQFF	TGTGCCAGCAGTGAAGACAGGGGGCCCTCAGATGAGCAGTTCTTC
TRBV12-3/TRBV12-4	-	TRBJ2-2	few	CAIGGSNTGELFF	TGTGCCATCGGGGGCTCTAACACCGGGGAGCTGTTTTTT
TRBV4-1	TRBD1	TRBJ1-4	-	CASSQDSGYDRVWTNEKLFF	TGCGCCAGCAGCCAAGATTCGGGTTACGACAGGGTGTGGACTAATGAAAAACTGTTTTTT
TRBV6-1	-	TRBJ2-7	once	CASSYEGRHEQYF	TGTGCCAGCAGTTACGAGGGTCGGCACGAGCAGTACTTC
TRBV12-3/TRBV12-4	TRBD1	TRBJ1-5	-	CASSPERQGGYQPQHF	TGTGCCAGCAGTCCAGAACGACAGGGGGGATATCAGCCCCAGCATTTT
TRBV7-2	TRBD1	TRBJ2-1	many	CASSLAGTGLNEQFF	TGTGCCAGCAGCTTAGCTGGGACAGGGCTTAATGAGCAGTTCTTC
TRBV6-2/TRBV6-3	TRBD1	TRBJ1-1	-	CASRRDRATEAFF	TGTGCCAGCAGGAGGGACAGGGCCACTGAAGCTTTCTTT
TRBV6-1	TRBD1	TRBJ1-6	many	CASSEGGQGGSPLHF	TGTGCCAGCAGTGAAGGAGGACAGGGTGGATCACCCCTCCACTTT
TRBV4-1	-	TRBJ1-1	few	CASSQDAQGREAFF	TGCGCCAGCAGCCAAGATGCACAGGGTAGAGAAGCTTTCTTT
TRBV7-9	-	TRBJ2-2	-	CASSSTIRGDTGELFF	TGTGCCAGCAGCAGTACAATCAGGGGTGACACCGGGGAGCTGTTTTTT
TRBV2	-	TRBJ2-1	-	CASSESGFGTYNEQFF	TGTGCCAGCAGTGAAAGCGGGTTCGGCACCTACAATGAGCAGTTCTTC
TRBV12-3/TRBV12-4	-	TRBJ2-3	-	CASRAMGTDTQYF	TGTGCCAGCAGGGCTATGGGCACAGATACGCAGTATTTT
TRBV4-1	-	TRBJ2-7	-	CASSQAFGTLYEQYF	TGCGCCAGCAGCCAAGCGTTTGGGACATTGTACGAGCAGTACTTC
TRBV27	TRBD1	TRBJ2-7	-	CASSWSGGYEQYF	TGTGCCAGCAGTTGGTCAGGGGGTTACGAGCAGTACTTC
TRBV7-2	-	TRBJ2-1	few	CASRSSYNEQFF	TGTGCCAGCAGATCGAGTTACAATGAGCAGTTCTTC
TRBV2	-	TRBJ2-4	-	CASRQQPLAVYIQYF	TGTGCCAGCAGGCAACAACCGCTGGCGGTCTACATTCAGTACTTC
TRBV19	-	TRBJ1-2	-	CASSIMVLDYGYTF	TGTGCCAGTAGTATAATGGTTCTTGATTATGGCTACACCTTC
TRBV19	TRBD2	TRBJ2-7	-	CASSLRSGTYEQYF	TGTGCCAGTAGCCTGCGGAGCGGGACCTACGAGCAGTACTTC
TRBV27	TRBD2	TRBJ2-3	-	CASTLAGGLTDTQYF	TGTGCCAGCACGTTAGCGGGGGGACTCACAGATACGCAGTATTTT
TRBV28	-	TRBJ2-7	few	CASNPRQGTAYEQYF	TGTGCCAGCAACCCCCGGCAGGGAACCGCCTACGAGCAGTACTTC
TRBV5-6	TRBD1	TRBJ1-5	-	CASSKPGTGGEGNQPQHF	TGTGCCAGCAGCAAACCCGGGACAGGGGGCGAGGGCAATCAGCCCCAGCATTTT
TRBV6-1	TRBD1	TRBJ1-5	-	CASSPGTVSNQPQHF	TGTGCCAGCAGCCCGGGGACAGTTAGCAATCAGCCCCAGCATTTT
TRBV7-8	-	TRBJ2-7	many	CASSIGPPQVLEQYF	TGTGCCAGCAGCATCGGACCTCCTCAGGTTCTCGAGCAGTACTTC
TRBV28	TRBD1	TRBJ2-7	-	CASSTMTGGYEQYF	TGTGCCAGCAGCACGATGACAGGGGGGTACGAGCAGTACTTC
TRBV7-6	-	TRBJ1-5	few	CASSLVQGRNQPQHF	TGTGCCAGCAGCTTAGTACAGGGCCGCAATCAGCCCCAGCATTTT
TRBV3-1	-	TRBJ2-3	-	CASSRVGSSTDTQYF	TGTGCCAGCAGCCGAGTTGGGTCTAGCACAGATACGCAGTATTTT
TRBV19	-	TRBJ1-4	-	CASSIGGSTNEKLFF	TGTGCCAGTAGTATTGGGGGGTCAACTAATGAAAAACTGTTTTTT
TRBV19	TRBD2	TRBJ2-7	many	CASSIEAGTVGYEQYF	TGTGCCAGTAGTATAGAAGCGGGGACGGTCGGATACGAGCAGTACTTC
TRBV6-5	TRBD2	TRBJ2-3	few	CASSPLAESTDTQYF	TGTGCCAGCAGTCCTCTAGCGGAGAGCACAGATACGCAGTATTTT
TRBV4-1	-	TRBJ2-3	-	CASSLEGTRFSDTQYF	TGCGCCAGCAGCCTCGAGGGCACTAGATTCTCTGATACGCAGTATTTT
TRBV2	-	TRBJ1-1	once	CASSEFFGQEAFF	TGTGCCAGCAGTGAATTCTTCGGACAGGAAGCTTTCTTT
TRBV6-2/TRBV6-3	TRBD1	TRBJ2-4	-	CASSEVSQGDIQYF	TGTGCCAGCAGTGAAGTGTCCCAGGGGGACATTCAGTACTTC
TRBV28	-	TRBJ1-1	-	CATAPGREAFF	TGTGCCACCGCTCCGGGGAGGGAAGCTTTCTTT
TRBV7-8	-	TRBJ2-4	few	CASSYGAGVKKNIQYF	TGTGCCAGCAGCTACGGGGCCGGGGTCAAAAAAAACATTCAGTACTTC